This section outlines one T cell receptor beta chain sequence together with its context. This specimen belongs to a study of blood T cell repertoires in COVID-19. Study at large: The study drew acute and convalescent COVID-19 samples from the United States, Italy and Spain.

Per the authors' pipeline: For nucleated cells, counts were estimated from reference gene primer amplification. Measured with immunoSEQ multiplex PCR; TCRdb has only the in-frame clones, and not every one. V and J calls and clone size follow that table, whereas D and trimming were derived from the DNA. The sample has 20,000 to 30,000 clones, roughly 70% seen once; the top ten hold less than 7.5%. The material sequenced was peripheral blood. The sequence was collected from a man in his sixties with active or convalescent COVID-19.

The CDR3 here is CASRKGLAGGTYEQYF. Here the CDR3 DNA reads TGTGCCAGTAGGAAAGGACTAGCGGGAGGCACCTACGAGCAGTACTTC. This rearrangement joins TRBV19 to TRBJ2-7, with 14 nucleotides matching TRBD2. CDR3 length equals 16 residues. Trimming at V came to 6 bases and at J to 2 bases, leaving 6 bases not matched to a gene. The germline V gene has CDR1 LNHDA and CDR2 SQIVND (reference sequence).